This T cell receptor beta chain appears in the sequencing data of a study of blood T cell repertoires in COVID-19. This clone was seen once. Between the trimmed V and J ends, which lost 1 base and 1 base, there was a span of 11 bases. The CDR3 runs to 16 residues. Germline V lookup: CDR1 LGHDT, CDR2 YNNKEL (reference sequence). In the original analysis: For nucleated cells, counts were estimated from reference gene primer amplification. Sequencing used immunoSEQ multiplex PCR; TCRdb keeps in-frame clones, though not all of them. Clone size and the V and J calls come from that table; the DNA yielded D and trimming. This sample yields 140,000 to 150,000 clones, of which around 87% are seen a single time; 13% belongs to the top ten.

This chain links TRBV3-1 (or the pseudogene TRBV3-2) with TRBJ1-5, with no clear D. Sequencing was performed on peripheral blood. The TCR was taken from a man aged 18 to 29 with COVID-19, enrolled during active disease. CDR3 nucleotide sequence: TGTGCCAGCAGCCAAGGTCCACAGAACAGCAATCAGCCCCAGCATTTT. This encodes CASSQGPQNSNQPQHF.